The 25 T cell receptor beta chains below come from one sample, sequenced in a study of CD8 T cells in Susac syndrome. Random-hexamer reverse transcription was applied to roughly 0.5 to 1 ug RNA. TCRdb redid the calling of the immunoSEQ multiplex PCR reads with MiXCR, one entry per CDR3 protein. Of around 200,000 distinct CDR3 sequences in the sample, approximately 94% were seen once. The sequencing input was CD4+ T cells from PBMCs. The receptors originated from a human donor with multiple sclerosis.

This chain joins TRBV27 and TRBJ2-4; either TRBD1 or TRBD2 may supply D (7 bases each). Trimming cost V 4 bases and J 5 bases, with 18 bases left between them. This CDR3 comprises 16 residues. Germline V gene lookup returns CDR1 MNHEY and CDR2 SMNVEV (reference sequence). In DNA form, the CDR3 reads TGTGCCAGCAGTTCTTGGGAGGGGAGGGGGCAAAACATTCAGTACTTC. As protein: CASSSWEGRGQNIQYF.

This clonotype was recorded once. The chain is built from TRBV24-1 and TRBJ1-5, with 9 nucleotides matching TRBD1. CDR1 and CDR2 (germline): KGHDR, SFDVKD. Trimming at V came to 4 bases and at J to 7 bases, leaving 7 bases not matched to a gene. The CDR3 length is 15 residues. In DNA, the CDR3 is TGTGCCACCAGTGAGGCGGGACAGGGAGACCAGCCCCAGCATTTT. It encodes CATSEAGQGDQPQHF.

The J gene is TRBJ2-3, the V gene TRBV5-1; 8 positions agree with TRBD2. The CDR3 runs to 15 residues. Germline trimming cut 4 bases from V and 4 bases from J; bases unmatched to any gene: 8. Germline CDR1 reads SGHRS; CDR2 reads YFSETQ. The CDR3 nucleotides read TGCGCCAGCAGCCTCGGACTAGCCGTCGCAGATACGCAGTATTTT. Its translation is CASSLGLAVADTQYF. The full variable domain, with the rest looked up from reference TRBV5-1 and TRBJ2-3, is KAGVTQTPRYLIKTRGQQVTLSCSPISGHRSVSWYQQTPGQGLQFLFEYFSETQRNKGNFPGRFSGRQFSNSRSEMNVSTLELGDSALYLCASSLGLAVADTQYFGPGTRLTVL.

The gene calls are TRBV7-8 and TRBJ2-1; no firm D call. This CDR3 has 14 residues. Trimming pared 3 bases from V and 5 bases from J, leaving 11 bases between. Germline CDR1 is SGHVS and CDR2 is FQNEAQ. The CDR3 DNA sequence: TGTGCCAGCAGCTTTTATGGGCCTAACAATGAGCAGTTCTTC. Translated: CASSFYGPNNEQFF.

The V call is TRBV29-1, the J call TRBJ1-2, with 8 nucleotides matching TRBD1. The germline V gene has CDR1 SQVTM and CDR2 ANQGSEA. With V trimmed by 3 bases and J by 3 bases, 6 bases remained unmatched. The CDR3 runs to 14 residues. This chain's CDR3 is CSVDWTGTDYGYTF. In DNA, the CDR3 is TGCAGCGTTGACTGGACAGGGACGGACTATGGCTACACCTTC.

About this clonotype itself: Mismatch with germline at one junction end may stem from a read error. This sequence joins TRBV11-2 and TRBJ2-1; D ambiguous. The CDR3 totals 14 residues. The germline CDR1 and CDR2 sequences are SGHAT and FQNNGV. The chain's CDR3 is CASSLEVLANEQFF. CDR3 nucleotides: TGTGCCAGCAGCCTAGAGGTGTTAGCCAATGAGCAGTTCTTC.

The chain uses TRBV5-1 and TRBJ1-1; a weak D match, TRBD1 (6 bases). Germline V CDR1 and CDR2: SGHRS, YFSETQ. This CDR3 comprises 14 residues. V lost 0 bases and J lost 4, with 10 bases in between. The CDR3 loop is CASSLDRVGTEAFF. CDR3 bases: TGCGCCAGCAGCTTGGACAGGGTCGGCACTGAAGCTTTCTTT.

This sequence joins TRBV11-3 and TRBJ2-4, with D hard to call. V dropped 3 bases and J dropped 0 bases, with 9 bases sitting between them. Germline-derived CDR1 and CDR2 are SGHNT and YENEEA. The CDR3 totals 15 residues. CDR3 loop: CASSLTPLAKNIQYF. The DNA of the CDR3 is TGTGCCAGCAGCTTGACACCGCTAGCCAAAAACATTCAGTACTTC.

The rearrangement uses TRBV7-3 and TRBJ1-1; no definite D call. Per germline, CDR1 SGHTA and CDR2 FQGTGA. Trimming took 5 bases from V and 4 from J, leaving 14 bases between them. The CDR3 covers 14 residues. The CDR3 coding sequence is TGTGCCAGCAGCCTCCGGGCCCAAGGCACTGAAGCTTTCTTT. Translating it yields CASSLRAQGTEAFF.

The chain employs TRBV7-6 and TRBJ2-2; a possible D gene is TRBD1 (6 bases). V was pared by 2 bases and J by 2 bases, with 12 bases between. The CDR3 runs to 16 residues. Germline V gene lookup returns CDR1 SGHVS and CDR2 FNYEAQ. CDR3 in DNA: TGTGCCAGCAGCTTAACCGGGACACCTAACACCGGGGAGCTGTTTTTT. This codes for CASSLTGTPNTGELFF.

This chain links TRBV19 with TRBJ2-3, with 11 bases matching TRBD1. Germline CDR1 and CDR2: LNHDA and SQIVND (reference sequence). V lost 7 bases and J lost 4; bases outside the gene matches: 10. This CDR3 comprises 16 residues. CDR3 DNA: TGTGCCAGTACCCCGAGGACAGGGGGCTTCTCAGATACGCAGTATTTT. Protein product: CASTPRTGGFSDTQYF.

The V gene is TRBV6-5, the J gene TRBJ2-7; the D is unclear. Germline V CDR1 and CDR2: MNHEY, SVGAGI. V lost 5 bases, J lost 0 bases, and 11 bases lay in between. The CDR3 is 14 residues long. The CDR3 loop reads CASSGNGPSYEQYF. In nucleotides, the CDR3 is TGTGCCAGCAGTGGGAACGGACCCTCCTACGAGCAGTACTTC.

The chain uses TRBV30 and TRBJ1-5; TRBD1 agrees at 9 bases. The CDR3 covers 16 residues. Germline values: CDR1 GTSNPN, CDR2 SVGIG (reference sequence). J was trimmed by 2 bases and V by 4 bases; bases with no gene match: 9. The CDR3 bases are TGTGCCTGGAAAACAGGGGGCAATTCGGGCAATCAGCCCCAGCATTTT. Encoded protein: CAWKTGGNSGNQPQHF.

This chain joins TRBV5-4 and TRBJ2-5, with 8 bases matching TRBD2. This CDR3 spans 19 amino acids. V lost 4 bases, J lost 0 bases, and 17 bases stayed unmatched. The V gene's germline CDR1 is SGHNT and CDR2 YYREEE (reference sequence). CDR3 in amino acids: CASSPGTAGEVWYQETQYF. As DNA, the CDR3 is TGTGCCAGCAGCCCCGGAACAGCGGGGGAGGTCTGGTACCAAGAGACCCAGTACTTC.

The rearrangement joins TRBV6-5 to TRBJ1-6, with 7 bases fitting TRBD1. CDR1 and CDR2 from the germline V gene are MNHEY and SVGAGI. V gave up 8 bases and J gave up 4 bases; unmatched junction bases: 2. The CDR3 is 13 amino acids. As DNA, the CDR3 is TGTGCCAGCCGGGACAGATATAATTCACCCCTCCACTTT. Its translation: CASRDRYNSPLHF.

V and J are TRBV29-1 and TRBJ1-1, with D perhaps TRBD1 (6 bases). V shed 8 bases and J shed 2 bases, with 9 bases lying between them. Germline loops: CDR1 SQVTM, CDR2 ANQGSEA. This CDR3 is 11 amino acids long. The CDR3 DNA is TGCAGCATACAGGGCAACACTGAAGCTTTCTTT. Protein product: CSIQGNTEAFF.

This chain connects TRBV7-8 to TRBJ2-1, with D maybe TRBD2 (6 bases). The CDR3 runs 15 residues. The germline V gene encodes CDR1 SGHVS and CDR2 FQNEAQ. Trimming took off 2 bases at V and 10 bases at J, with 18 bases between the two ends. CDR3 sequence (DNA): TGTGCCAGCAGCTTACGGGAGACTAGTCGAGCGGAGCAGTTCTTC. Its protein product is CASSLRETSRAEQFF.

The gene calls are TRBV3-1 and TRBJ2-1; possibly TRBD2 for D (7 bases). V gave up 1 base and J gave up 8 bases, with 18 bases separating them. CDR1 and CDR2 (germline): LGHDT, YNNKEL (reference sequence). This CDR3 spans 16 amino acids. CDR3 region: CASSQGGAGAWDEQFF. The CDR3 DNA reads TGTGCCAGCAGCCAAGGAGGGGCGGGGGCCTGGGATGAGCAGTTCTTC.

This CDR3 is CASSLGAGGGTDTQYF. The CDR3 bases are TGTGCCAGCAGCTTAGGTGCGGGGGGTGGTACAGATACGCAGTATTTT. The chain couples TRBV7-6 to TRBJ2-3; 8 nucleotides agree with TRBD2. The ends lost 1 base at V and 3 bases at J; junction bases unmatched: 6. There are 16 residues in the CDR3. The V gene's germline CDR1 is SGHVS and CDR2 FNYEAQ.

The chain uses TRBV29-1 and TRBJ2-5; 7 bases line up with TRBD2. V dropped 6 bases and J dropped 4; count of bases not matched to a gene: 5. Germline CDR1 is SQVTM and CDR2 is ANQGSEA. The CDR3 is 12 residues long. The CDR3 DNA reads TGCAGCGTGAGGGGAGGGGTAGAGACCCAGTACTTC. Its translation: CSVRGGVETQYF.

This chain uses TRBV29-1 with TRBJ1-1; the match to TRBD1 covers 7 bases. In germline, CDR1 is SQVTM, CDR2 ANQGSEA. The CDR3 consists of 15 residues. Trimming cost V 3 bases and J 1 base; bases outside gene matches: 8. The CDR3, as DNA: TGCAGCGTTGACCAAATAGGGGGCTGGAACACTGAAGCTTTCTTT. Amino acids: CSVDQIGGWNTEAFF.

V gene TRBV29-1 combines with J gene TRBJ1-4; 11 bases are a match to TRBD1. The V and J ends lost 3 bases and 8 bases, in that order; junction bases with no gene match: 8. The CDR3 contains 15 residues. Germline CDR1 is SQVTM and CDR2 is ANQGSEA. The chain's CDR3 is CSVEIWDRGNEKLFF. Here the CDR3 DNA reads TGCAGCGTTGAGATTTGGGACAGGGGGAACGAAAAACTGTTTTTT.

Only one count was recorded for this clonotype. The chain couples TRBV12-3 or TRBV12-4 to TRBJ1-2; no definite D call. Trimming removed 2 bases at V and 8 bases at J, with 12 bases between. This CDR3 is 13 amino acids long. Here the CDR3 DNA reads TGTGCCAGCAGTTTACTCCGACATAACGGCTACACCTTC. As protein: CASSLLRHNGYTF.

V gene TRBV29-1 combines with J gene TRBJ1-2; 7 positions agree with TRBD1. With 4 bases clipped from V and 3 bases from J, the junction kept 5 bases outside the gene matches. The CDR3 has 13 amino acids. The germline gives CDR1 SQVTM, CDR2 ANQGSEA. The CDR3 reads CSVAGGVDYGYTF. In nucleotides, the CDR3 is TGCAGCGTTGCAGGGGGAGTTGACTATGGCTACACCTTC. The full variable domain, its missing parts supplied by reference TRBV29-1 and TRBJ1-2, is SAVISQKPSRDICQRGTSLTIQCQVDSQVTMMFWYRQQPGQSLTLIATANQGSEATYESGFVIDKFPISRPNLTFSTLTVSNMSPEDSSIYLCSVAGGVDYGYTFGSGTRLTVV.

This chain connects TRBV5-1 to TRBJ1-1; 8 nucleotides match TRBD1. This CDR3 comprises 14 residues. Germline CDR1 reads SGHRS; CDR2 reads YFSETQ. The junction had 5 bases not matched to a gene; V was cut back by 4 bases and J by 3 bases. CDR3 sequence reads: CASSPNRGDTEAFF. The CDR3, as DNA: TGCGCCAGCAGCCCGAACAGGGGGGACACTGAAGCTTTCTTT. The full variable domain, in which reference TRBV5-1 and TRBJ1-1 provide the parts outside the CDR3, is KAGVTQTPRYLIKTRGQQVTLSCSPISGHRSVSWYQQTPGQGLQFLFEYFSETQRNKGNFPGRFSGRQFSNSRSEMNVSTLELGDSALYLCASSPNRGDTEAFFGQGTRLTVV.